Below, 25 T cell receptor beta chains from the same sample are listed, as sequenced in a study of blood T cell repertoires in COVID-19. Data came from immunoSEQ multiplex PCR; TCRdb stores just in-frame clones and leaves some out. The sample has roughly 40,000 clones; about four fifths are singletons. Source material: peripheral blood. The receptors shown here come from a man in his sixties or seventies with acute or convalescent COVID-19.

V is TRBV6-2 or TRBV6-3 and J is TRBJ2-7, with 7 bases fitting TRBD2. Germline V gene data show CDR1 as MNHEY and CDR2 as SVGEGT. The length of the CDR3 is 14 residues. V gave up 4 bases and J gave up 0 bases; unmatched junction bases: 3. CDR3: CASSLGGVSYEQYF. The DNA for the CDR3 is TGTGCCAGCAGTTTGGGAGGGGTCTCCTACGAGCAGTACTTC.

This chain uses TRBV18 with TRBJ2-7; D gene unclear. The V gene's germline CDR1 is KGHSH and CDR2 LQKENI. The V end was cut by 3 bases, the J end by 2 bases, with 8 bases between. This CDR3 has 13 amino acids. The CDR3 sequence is CASSPISTYEQYF. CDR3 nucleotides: TGTGCCAGCTCACCCATCTCTACCTACGAGCAGTACTTC.

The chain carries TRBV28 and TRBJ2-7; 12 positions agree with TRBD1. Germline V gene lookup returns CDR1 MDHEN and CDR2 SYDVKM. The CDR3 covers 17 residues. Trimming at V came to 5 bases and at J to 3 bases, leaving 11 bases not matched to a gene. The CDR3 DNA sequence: TGTGCCAGCAGTGGCTTAGTGGGACAGGGGGCGAGCTACGAGCAGTACTTC. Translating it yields CASSGLVGQGASYEQYF.

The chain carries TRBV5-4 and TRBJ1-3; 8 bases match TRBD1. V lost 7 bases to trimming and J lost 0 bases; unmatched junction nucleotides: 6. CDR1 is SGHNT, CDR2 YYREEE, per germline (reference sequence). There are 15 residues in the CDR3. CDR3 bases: TGTGCCAGCCATTACCAGGGGGCCTCTGGAAACACCATATATTTT. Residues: CASHYQGASGNTIYF.

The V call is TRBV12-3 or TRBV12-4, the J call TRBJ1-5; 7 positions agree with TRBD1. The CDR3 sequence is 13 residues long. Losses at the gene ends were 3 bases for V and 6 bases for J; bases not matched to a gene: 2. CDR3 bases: TGTGCCAGCAGTTTTCAGGGGGGTCAGCCCCAGCATTTT. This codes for CASSFQGGQPQHF.

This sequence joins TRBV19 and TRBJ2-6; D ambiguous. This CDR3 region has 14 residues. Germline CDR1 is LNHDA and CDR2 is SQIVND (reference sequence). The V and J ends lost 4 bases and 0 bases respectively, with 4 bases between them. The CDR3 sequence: CASSTISGANVLTF. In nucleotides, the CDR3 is TGTGCCAGTAGTACCATCTCTGGGGCCAACGTCCTGACTTTC.

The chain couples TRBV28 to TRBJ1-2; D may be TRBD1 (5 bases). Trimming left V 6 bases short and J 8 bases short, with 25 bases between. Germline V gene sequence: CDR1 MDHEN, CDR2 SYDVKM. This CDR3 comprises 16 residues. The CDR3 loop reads CASRSDWGEWESGYTF. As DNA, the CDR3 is TGTGCCAGCAGGTCAGATTGGGGGGAGTGGGAGTCCGGCTACACCTTC.

CDR3 residues: CASSPFRGSGDEQYF. The CDR3 nucleotides read TGTGCCAGCAGCCCCTTTCGGGGAAGCGGGGACGAGCAGTACTTC. The rearrangement joins TRBV7-9 to TRBJ2-7, with 7 bases matching TRBD2. The germline gives CDR1 SEHNR, CDR2 FQNEAQ (reference sequence). There are 15 residues in the CDR3. V lost 5 bases to trimming and J lost 5 bases; unmatched junction nucleotides: 12.

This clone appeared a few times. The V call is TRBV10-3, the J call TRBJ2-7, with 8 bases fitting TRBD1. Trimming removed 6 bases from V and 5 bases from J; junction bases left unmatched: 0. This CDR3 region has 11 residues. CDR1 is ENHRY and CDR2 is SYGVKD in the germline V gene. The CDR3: CAIRQGDEQYF. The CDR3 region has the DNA TGTGCCATCAGACAGGGGGACGAGCAGTACTTC.

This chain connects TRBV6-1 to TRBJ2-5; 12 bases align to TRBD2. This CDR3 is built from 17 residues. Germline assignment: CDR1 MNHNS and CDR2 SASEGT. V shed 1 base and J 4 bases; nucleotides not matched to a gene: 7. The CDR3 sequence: CASSEVGLAGGRETQYF. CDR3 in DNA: TGTGCCAGCAGTGAAGTGGGCCTAGCGGGAGGGCGAGAGACCCAGTACTTC.

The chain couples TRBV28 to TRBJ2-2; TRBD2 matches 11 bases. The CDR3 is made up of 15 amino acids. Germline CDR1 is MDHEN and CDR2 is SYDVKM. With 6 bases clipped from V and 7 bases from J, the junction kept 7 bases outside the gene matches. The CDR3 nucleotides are TGTGCCAGCAGACTAGCGGGAGAAGGTGGCGGGGAGCTGTTTTTT. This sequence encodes CASRLAGEGGGELFF. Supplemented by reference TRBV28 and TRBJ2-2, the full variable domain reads DVKVTQSSRYLVKRTGEKVFLECVQDMDHENMFWYRQDPGLGLRLIYFSYDVKMKEKGDIPEGYSVSREKKERFSLILESASTNQTSMYLCASRLAGEGGGELFFGEGSRLTVL.

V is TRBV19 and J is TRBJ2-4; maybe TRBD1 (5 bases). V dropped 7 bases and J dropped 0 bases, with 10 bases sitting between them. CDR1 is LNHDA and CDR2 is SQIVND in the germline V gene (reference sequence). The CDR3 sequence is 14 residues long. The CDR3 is CASNPQGAKNIQYF. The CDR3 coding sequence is TGTGCCAGTAATCCCCAGGGAGCCAAAAACATTCAGTACTTC. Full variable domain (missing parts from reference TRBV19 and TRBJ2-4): DGGITQSPKYLFRKEGQNVTLSCEQNLNHDAMYWYRQDPGQGLRLIYYSQIVNDFQKGDIAEGYSVSREKKESFPLTVTSAQKNPTAFYLCASNPQGAKNIQYFGAGTRLSVL.

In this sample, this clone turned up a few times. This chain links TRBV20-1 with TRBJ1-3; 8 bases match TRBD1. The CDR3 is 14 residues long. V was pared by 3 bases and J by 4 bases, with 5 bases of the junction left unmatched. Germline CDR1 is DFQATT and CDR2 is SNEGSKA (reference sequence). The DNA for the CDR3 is TGCAGTGCTAGTCAGGGGGCGGGCGGAAACACCATATATTTT. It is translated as CSASQGAGGNTIYF.

The CDR3 bases are TGTGCCAGCAGCCCCGGCGGGACCACCTACGAGCAGTACTTC. Its protein product is CASSPGGTTYEQYF. V gene TRBV28 combines with J gene TRBJ2-7; a possible D gene is TRBD2 (6 bases). This CDR3 has 14 residues. V gave up 6 bases and J gave up 2 bases, with 14 bases separating them. Germline CDR1 is MDHEN and CDR2 is SYDVKM.

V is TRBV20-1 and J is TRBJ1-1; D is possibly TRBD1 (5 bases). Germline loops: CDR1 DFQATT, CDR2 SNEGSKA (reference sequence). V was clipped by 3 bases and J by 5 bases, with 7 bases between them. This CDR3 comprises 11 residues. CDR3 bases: TGCAGTGCTAGTAAGGGGACTGAAGCTTTCTTT. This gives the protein CSASKGTEAFF.

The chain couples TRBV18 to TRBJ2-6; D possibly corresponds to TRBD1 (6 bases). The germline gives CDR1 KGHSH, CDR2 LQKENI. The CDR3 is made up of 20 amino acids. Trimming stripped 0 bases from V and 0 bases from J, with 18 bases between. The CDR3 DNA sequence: TGTGCCAGCTCACCACCGGTGTGGGCAGGGGCCAGCTCTGGGGCCAACGTCCTGACTTTC. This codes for CASSPPVWAGASSGANVLTF.

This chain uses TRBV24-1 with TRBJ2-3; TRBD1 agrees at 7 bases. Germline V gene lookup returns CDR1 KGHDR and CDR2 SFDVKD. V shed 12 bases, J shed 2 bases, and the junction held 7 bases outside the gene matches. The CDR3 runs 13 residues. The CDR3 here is CASQGLTTDTQYF. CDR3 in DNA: TGTGCCTCACAGGGGCTTACCACAGATACGCAGTATTTT.

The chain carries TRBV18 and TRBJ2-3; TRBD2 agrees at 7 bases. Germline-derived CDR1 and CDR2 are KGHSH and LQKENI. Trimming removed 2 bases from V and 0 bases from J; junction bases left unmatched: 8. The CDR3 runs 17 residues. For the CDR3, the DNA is TGTGCCAGCTCACCATTCTCACGGGAGGCCAGCACAGATACGCAGTATTTT. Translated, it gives CASSPFSREASTDTQYF. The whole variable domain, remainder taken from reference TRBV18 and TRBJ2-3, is NAGVMQNPRHLVRRRGQEARLRCSPMKGHSHVYWYRQLPEEGLKFMVYLQKENIIDESGMPKERFSAEFPKEGPSILRIQQVVRGDSAAYFCASSPFSREASTDTQYFGPGTRLTVL.

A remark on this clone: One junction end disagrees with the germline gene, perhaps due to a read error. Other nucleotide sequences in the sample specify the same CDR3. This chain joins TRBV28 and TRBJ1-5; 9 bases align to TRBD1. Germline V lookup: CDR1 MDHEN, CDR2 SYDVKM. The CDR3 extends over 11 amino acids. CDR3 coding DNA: TGTGCTAGCAGACAGGGGGGGAGATGGCATTTT. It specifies CASRQGGRWHF.

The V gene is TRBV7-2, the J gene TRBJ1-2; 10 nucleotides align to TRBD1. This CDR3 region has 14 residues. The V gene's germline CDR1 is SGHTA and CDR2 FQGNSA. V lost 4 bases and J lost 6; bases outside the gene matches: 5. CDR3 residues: CASSSRQGANGYTF. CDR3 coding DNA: TGTGCCAGCAGCTCTCGACAGGGGGCGAATGGCTACACCTTC.

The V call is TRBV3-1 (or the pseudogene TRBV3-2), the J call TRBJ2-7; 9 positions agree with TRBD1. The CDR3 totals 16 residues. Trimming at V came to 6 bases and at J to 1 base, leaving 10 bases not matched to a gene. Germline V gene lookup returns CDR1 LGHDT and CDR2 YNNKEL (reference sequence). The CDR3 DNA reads TGTGCCAGCAGTCGAACTCCGGGACAGGGATCCTACGAGCAGTACTTC. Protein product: CASSRTPGQGSYEQYF.

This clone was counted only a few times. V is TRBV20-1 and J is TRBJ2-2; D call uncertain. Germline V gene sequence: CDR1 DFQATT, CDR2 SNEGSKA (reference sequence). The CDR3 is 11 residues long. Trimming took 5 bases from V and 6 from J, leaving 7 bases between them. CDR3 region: CSASPAGELFF. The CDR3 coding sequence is TGCAGTGCTTCCCCAGCCGGGGAGCTGTTTTTT.

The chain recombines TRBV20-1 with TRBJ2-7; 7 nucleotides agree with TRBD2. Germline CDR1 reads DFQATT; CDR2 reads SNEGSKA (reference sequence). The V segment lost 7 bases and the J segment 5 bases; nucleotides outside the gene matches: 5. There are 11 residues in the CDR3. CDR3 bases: TGCAGTGGGGGGGAGGGTAACGAGCAGTACTTC. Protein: CSGGEGNEQYF.

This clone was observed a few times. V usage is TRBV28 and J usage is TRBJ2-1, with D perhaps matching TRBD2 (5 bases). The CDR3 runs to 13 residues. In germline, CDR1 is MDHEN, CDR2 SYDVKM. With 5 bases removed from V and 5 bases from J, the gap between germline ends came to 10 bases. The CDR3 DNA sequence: TGTGCCAGCAGTCCGGGGTGGGACAATGAGCAGTTCTTC. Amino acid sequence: CASSPGWDNEQFF.

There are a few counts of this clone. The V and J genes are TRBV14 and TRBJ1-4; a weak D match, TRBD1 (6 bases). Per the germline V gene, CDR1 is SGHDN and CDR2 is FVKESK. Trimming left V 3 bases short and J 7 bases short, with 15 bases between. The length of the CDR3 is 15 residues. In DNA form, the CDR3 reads TGTGCCAGCAGCCACCCGACAGGTTACAGTGAAAAACTGTTTTTT. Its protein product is CASSHPTGYSEKLFF.